The rows below give T cell receptor beta chains drawn from one sample of a study of blood T cells in healthy people across ages. TCRdb reprocessed the 5' RACE reads with MiXCR, giving one entry per CDR3 protein. The sample lists roughly 800,000 distinct CDR3 sequences, less than 70% seen once, with about 42% in the top ten. Sequencing was done on a sample of blood. These receptors all stem from an elderly man in good health. Each CDR3 is given with its conserved first and last residue. The D gene is left open where the match is weak. Size is stated for part of the rows, as once, few or many counts, or as a class when the clone is expanded.

V	J	size	D	DNA	CDR3
TRBV12-5	TRBJ2-1	.	.	TGTGCTAGTGGTTTGGTAGGGGTCCGAGAGCAGTTCTTC	CASGLVGVREQFF
TRBV5-4	TRBJ1-2	.	TRBD1	TGTGCCAGCAGCCTTAGCCAGGGGGCTGGGTATGGCTACACCTTC	CASSLSQGAGYGYTF
TRBV20-1	TRBJ2-1	.	TRBD2	TGCAGTGCTCCATCGACTAGCGGGGGGTACAATGAGCAGTTCTTC	CSAPSTSGGYNEQFF
TRBV11-2	TRBJ2-5	.	TRBD1	TGTGCCAGCAGCTTGCCCCTCTTCCTAGCCCTAGAGGACAGGGCAGAAGAGACCCAGTACTTC	CASSLPLFLALEDRAEETQYF
TRBV5-4	TRBJ1-4	.	.	TGTGCCAGCAGCTCGACAGGTCCGGCTAATGAAAAACTGTTTTTT	CASSSTGPANEKLFF
TRBV11-1	TRBJ2-2	.	TRBD2	TGTGCCAGCAGCTTTAAGGGATTGGGACTAGCGGGATCTGGGGAGCTGTTTTTT	CASSFKGLGLAGSGELFF
TRBV28	TRBJ2-7	.	TRBD2	TGTGCCAGCAGTTTATTCGGTCCTAGCGGGAGGTACGAGCAGTACTTC	CASSLFGPSGRYEQYF
TRBV7-2	TRBJ2-7	.	TRBD1	TGTGCCAGCAGCTTAGAAGGGACAGCCTCCTACGAGCAGTACTTC	CASSLEGTASYEQYF
TRBV11-2	TRBJ2-1	.	TRBD2	TGTGCCAGCAGCTCACCGGGGGGACTAGCGGTAACCGGCGACAATGAGCAGTTCTTC	CASSSPGGLAVTGDNEQFF
TRBV4-2	TRBJ2-7	few	TRBD2	TGTGCCAGCAGCCAAGATTCGCGGGAGGGCTACGAGCAGTACTTC	CASSQDSREGYEQYF
TRBV12-3/TRBV12-4	TRBJ2-5	.	TRBD1	TGTGCCAGCGGAGTTCCACGGACAGGGGGAAATGAGCAGTACTTC	CASGVPRTGGNEQYF
TRBV4-2	TRBJ2-4	.	.	TGTGCCAGCAGCCACGATGGCAACATTCAGTACTTC	CASSHDGNIQYF
TRBV12-5	TRBJ2-7	.	TRBD2	TGTGCTAGTGGTTTGGGGCTAGCGGGAACCTACGAGCAGTACTTC	CASGLGLAGTYEQYF
TRBV18	TRBJ1-2	.	.	TGTGCCAGCTCACCACGGGAGGAGGTTAACTATGGCTACACCTTC	CASSPREEVNYGYTF
TRBV20-1	TRBJ1-1	once	.	TGCAGTGCTAGAGATCCTACAGTGAACACTGAAGCTTTCTTT	CSARDPTVNTEAFF
TRBV4-2	TRBJ2-7	few	TRBD2	TGTGCCAGCAGCTCGATAGCGGGAAGCCCCTACGAGCAGTACTTC	CASSSIAGSPYEQYF
TRBV20-1	TRBJ2-3	few	.	TGCAGTGCTTATAGGGCCGGCGGAGGGGACAGATACGCGTATTTT	CSAYRAGGGDRYAYF
TRBV20-1	TRBJ2-7	.	TRBD2	TGCAGTGCTAGAGATCTGCGGGAGGGTCGGAGCGAGCAGTACTTC	CSARDLREGRSEQYF
TRBV20-1	TRBJ2-3	.	TRBD2	TGCAGTGCTAGAGATCCCCGGACTAGCGGAAGTCGGGCAGATACGCAGTATTTT	CSARDPRTSGSRADTQYF
TRBV9	TRBJ2-5	few	.	TGTGCCAGCAGCCGATGGACTGCTCCCCAAGAGACCCAGTACTTC	CASSRWTAPQETQYF
TRBV11-2	TRBJ2-1	.	TRBD2	TGTGCCAGCAGCCACATCCCTACTAGCGCCGGTCACAATGAGCAGTTCTTC	CASSHIPTSAGHNEQFF
TRBV6-2/TRBV6-3	TRBJ2-1	.	TRBD2	TGTGCCAGCGGAACCCTAGCGGGAGATGAGCAGTTCTTC	CASGTLAGDEQFF
TRBV6-1	TRBJ1-5	.	.	TGTGCCAGCAGTGAGATTAGGGGAAATAACAATCAGCCCCAGCATTTT	CASSEIRGNNNQPQHF
TRBV6-5	TRBJ2-7	few	TRBD2	TGTGCCAGCAGTGTTCGACTAGCGGAGCGCTACGAGCAGTACTTC	CASSVRLAERYEQYF
TRBV4-1	TRBJ2-6	.	.	TGCGCCAGCAGTCAAGTGGGGATTGGGGCCAACGTCCTGACTTTC	CASSQVGIGANVLTF
TRBV4-1	TRBJ2-1	.	TRBD2	TGCGCCAGCAGCCACGAGCCGGGACTAGCGACCTACAATGAGCAGTTCTTC	CASSHEPGLATYNEQFF
TRBV6-1	TRBJ2-7	.	.	TGTGCCAGCACCAAGGACCTGAACTACGAGCAGTACTTC	CASTKDLNYEQYF
TRBV28	TRBJ2-3	.	TRBD2	TGTGCCAGCAGTTTGCCGGGACTAGCGGGAGGGCACCAGCAGTATTTT	CASSLPGLAGGHQQYF
TRBV15	TRBJ1-6	once	.	TGTGCCACCAGCAGAGCTACAGGGTTGTATTCACCCCTCCACTTT	CATSRATGLYSPLHF
TRBV18	TRBJ2-7	.	TRBD1	TGTGCCAGCTCACCACAGAGACAGGGGTTCGAGCAGTACTTC	CASSPQRQGFEQYF
TRBV7-3	TRBJ2-7	.	.	TGTGCCGGCAGCTTAGGGGCTAGTATTCCCCACGAGCAGTACTTC	CAGSLGASIPHEQYF
TRBV20-1	TRBJ1-2	.	.	TGCAGTGCTAGAGGGACCGGGGGCGCTTACGCTAACTATGGCTACACCTTC	CSARGTGGAYANYGYTF
TRBV3-1	TRBJ2-6	.	TRBD2	TGTGCCAGCAGCCTAGCGGGAGGGCCGGTTGGGGCCAACGTCCTGACTTTC	CASSLAGGPVGANVLTF
TRBV27	TRBJ2-7	.	TRBD2	TGTGCCAGCAGTCCGGGACTAGCGGGCGAGCAGTACTTC	CASSPGLAGEQYF
TRBV7-2	TRBJ1-1	.	.	TGTGCCAGCAGCTTGAAAGGTGGCACTGAAGCTTTCTTT	CASSLKGGTEAFF
TRBV5-5	TRBJ2-5	few	TRBD1	TGTGCCAGCAGCTTGGTAGTAACAGGGGGCGTTGAGACCCAGTACTTC	CASSLVVTGGVETQYF
TRBV2	TRBJ1-5	.	.	TGTGCCAGCAGTGTTCAAGGGGTCGGCAATCAGCCCCAGCATTTT	CASSVQGVGNQPQHF
TRBV9	TRBJ2-7	once	TRBD1	TGTGCCAGCTCACCCGCTGGGACAGTCTACGAGCAGTACTTC	CASSPAGTVYEQYF
TRBV5-1	TRBJ2-7	.	.	TGCGCCAGCAGCTTGGAGGCGGGCCGAACCTACGAGCAGTACTTC	CASSLEAGRTYEQYF
TRBV6-6	TRBJ2-7	.	.	TGTGCCAGCATGGACAGCGTCTACGAGCAGTACTTC	CASMDSVYEQYF
TRBV11-2	TRBJ1-1	.	.	TGTGCCAGCAGCTTAGCGAAGGGCCAGGGGCTTCAAGCTTTCTTT	CASSLAKGQGLQAFF
TRBV5-6	TRBJ2-1	.	TRBD2	TGTGCCAGCAGCCGACGGACTAGCGGGGTCTCCTGCAATGAGCAGTTCTTC	CASSRRTSGVSCNEQFF